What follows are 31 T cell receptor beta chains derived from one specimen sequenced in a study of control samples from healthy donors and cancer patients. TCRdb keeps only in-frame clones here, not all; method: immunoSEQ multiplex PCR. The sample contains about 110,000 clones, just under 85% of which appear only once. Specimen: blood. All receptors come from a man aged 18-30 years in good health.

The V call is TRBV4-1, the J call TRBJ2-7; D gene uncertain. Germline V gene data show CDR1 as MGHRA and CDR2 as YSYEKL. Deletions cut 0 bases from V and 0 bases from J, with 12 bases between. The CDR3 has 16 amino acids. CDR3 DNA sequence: TGCGCCAGCAGCCAAGATAATGTGGGCAGCTCCTACGAGCAGTACTTC. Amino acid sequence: CASSQDNVGSSYEQYF.

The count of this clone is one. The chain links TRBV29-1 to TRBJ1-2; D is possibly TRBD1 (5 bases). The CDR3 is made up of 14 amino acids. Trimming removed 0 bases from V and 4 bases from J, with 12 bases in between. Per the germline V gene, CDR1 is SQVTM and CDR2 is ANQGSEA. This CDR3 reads CSVEDPPGSYGYTF. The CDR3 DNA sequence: TGCAGCGTTGAAGATCCTCCAGGGTCCTATGGCTACACCTTC.

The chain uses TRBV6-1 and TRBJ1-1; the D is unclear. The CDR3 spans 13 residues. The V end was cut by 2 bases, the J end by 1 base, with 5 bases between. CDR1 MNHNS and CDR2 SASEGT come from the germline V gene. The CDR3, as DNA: TGTGCCAGCAGTGAATCGGAGAACACTGAAGCTTTCTTT. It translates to CASSESENTEAFF.

The CDR3 nucleotides are TGTGCCAGCAGCGCTCAGTCGACTAGCGGGGGGGCAGGGGCAGATACGCAGTATTTT. This sequence encodes CASSAQSTSGGAGADTQYF. This chain joins TRBV9 and TRBJ2-3; 14 bases are a match to TRBD2. Germline-derived CDR1 and CDR2 are SGDLS and YYNGEE. Losses at the gene ends were 3 bases for V and 4 bases for J; bases not matched to a gene: 13. This CDR3 comprises 19 residues.

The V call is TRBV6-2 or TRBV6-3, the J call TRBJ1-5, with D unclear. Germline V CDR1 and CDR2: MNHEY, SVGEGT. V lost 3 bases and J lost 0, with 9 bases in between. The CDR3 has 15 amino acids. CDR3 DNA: TGTGCCAGCAGTTATGAAGCCTATAGCAATCAGCCCCAGCATTTT. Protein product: CASSYEAYSNQPQHF.

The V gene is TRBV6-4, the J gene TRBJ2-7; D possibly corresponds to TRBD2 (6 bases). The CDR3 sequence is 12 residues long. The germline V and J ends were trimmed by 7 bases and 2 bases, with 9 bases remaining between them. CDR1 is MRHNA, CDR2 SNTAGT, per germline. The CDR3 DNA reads TGTGCCAGCAAGCGCGGGGCCTACGAGCAGTACGTC. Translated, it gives CASKRGAYEQYV.

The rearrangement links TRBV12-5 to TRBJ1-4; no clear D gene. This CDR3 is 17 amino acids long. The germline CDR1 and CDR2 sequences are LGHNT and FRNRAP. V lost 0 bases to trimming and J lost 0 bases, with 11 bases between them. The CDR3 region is CASGLVHGRTTNEKLFF. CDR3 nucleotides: TGTGCTAGTGGTTTGGTACACGGGCGGACAACTAATGAAAAACTGTTTTTT.

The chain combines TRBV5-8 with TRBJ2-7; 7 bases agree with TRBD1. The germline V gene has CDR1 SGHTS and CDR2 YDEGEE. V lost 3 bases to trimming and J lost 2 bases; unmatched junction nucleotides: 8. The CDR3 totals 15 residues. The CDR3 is CASSSRGLNPYEQYV. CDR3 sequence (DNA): TGTGCCAGCAGCTCCAGGGGGTTAAACCCCTACGAGCAGTACGTC.

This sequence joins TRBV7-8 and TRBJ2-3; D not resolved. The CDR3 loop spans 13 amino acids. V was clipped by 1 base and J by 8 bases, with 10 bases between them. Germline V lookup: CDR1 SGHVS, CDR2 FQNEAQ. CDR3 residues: CASSLEARSTQYF. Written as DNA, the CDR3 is TGTGCCAGCAGCTTAGAGGCTCGTAGTACGCAGTATTTT.

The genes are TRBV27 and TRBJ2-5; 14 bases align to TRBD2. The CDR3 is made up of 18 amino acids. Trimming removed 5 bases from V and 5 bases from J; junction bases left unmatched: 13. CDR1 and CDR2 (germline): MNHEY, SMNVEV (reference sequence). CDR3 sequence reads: CASSGRLAGGLVSETQYF. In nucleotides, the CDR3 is TGTGCCAGCAGTGGACGACTAGCGGGGGGGCTAGTTTCCGAGACCCAGTACTTC.

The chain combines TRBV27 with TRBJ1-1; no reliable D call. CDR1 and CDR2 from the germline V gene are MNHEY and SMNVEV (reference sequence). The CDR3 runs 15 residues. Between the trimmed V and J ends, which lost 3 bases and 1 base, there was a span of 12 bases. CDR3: CASSLFAGPNTEAFF. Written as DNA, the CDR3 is TGTGCCAGCAGTTTGTTCGCCGGGCCGAACACTGAAGCTTTCTTT.

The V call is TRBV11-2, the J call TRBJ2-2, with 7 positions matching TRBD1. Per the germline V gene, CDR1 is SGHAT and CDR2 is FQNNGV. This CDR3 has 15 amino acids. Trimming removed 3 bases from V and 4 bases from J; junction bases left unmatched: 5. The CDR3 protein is CASSLKGGGTGELFF. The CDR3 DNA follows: TGTGCCAGCAGCTTGAAAGGGGGCGGCACCGGGGAGCTGTTTTTT.

The CDR3 spells CSSGRPAGVTEAFF. DNA of the CDR3: TGCAGCTCGGGACGCCCGGCCGGGGTCACTGAAGCTTTCTTT. The J gene is TRBJ1-1, the V gene TRBV29-1, with D possibly TRBD1 on 5 matching bases. V shed 8 bases and J shed 4 bases, with 20 bases lying between them. Germline V gene data show CDR1 as SQVTM and CDR2 as ANQGSEA. There are 14 residues in the CDR3.

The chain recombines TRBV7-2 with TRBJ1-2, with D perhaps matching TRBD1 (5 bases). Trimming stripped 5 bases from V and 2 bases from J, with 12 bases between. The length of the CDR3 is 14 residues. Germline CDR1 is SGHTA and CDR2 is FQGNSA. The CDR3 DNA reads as TGTGCCAGCAGCCCCGTTAAGGGGAACTATGGCTACACCTTC. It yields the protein CASSPVKGNYGYTF.

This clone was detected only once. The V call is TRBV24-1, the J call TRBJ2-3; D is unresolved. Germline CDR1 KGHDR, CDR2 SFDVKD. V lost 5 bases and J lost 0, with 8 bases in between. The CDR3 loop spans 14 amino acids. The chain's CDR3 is CATSVSGSTDTQYF. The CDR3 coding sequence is TGTGCCACCAGTGTCTCCGGGAGCACAGATACGCAGTATTTT.

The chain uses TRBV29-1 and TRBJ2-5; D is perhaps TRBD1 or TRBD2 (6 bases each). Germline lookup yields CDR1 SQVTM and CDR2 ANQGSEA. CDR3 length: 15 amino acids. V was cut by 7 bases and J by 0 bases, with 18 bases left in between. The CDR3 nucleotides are TGCAGCGCCCTAGAAGGGGGGCCGTACCAAGAGACCCAGTACTTC. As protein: CSALEGGPYQETQYF.

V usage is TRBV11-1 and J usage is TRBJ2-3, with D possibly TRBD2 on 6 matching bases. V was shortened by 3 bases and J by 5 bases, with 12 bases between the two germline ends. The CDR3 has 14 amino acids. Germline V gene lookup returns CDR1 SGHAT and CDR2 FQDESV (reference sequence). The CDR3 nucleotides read TGTGCCAGCAGCTTGGCGGGGTGGATAGATACGCAGTATTTT. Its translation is CASSLAGWIDTQYF.

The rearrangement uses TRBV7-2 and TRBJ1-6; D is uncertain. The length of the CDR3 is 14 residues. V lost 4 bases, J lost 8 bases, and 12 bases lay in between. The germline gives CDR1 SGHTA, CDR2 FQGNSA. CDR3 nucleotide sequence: TGTGCCAGCAGCTCCCCCCGTGACCATTCACCCCTCCACTTT. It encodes CASSSPRDHSPLHF.

CDR3 sequence reads: CATSRLLGTSYEQYF. Written as DNA, the CDR3 is TGTGCCACCAGCAGGCTACTGGGGACCTCCTACGAGCAGTACTTC. J is TRBJ2-7 and V is TRBV15; D tentatively fits TRBD1 or TRBD2 (5 bases each). Trimming took 3 bases from V and 0 from J, leaving 12 bases between them. This CDR3 has 15 residues. The germline V gene encodes CDR1 LNHNV and CDR2 YYDKDF (reference sequence).

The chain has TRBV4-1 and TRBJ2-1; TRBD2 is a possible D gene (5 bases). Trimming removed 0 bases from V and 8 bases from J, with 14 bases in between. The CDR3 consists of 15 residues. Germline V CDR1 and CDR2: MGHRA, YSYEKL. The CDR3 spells CASSQDSPSRHEQFF. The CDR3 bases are TGCGCCAGCAGCCAAGATAGTCCTAGCCGCCATGAGCAGTTCTTC.

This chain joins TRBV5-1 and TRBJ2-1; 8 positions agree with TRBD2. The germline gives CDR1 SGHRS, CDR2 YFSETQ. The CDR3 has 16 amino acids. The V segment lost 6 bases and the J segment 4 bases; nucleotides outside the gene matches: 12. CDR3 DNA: TGCGCCAGCAACTCGGGCGGCGGGGGGACTTACAATGAGCAGTTCTTC. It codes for CASNSGGGGTYNEQFF.

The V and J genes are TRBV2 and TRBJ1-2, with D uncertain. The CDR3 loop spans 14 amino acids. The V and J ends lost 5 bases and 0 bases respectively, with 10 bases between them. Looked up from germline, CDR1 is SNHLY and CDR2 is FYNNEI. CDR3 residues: CASSKSSSNYGYTF. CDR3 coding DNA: TGTGCCAGCAGTAAGAGCAGTTCTAACTATGGCTACACCTTC.

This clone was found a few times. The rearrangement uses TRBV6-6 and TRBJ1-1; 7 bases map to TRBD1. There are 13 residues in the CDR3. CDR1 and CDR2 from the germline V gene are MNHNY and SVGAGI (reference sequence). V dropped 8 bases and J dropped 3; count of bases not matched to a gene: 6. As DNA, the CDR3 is TGTGCCAGCTCCAACAGGGGTTACACTGAAGCTTTCTTT. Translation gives CASSNRGYTEAFF.

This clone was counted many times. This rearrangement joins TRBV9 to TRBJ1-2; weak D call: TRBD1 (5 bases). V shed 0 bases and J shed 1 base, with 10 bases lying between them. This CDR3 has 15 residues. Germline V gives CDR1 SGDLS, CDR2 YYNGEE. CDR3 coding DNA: TGTGCCAGCAGCGTAGCAGGGCGGTATAACTATGGCTACACCTTC. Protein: CASSVAGRYNYGYTF.

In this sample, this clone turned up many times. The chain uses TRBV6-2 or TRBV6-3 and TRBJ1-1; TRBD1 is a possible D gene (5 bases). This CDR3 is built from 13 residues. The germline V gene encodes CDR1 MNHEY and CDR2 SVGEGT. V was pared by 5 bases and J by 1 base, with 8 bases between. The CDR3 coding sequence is TGTGCCAGCAGTGACAGAGAGAACACTGAAGCTTTCTTT. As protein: CASSDRENTEAFF.

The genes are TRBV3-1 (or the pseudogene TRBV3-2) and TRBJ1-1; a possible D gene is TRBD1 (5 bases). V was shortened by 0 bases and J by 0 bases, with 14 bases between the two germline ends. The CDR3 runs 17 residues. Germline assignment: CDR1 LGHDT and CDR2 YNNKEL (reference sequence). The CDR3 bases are TGTGCCAGCAGCCAAGACATGGGGGGGTATATGAACACTGAAGCTTTCTTT. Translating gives CASSQDMGGYMNTEAFF.

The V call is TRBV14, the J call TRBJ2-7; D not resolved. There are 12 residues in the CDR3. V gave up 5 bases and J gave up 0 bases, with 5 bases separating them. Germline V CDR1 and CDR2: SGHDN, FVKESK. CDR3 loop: CASSSYSYEQYF. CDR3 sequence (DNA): TGTGCCAGCAGCTCCTACTCCTACGAGCAGTACTTC. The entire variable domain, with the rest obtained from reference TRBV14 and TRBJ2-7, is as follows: EAGVTQFPSHSVIEKGQTVTLRCDPISGHDNLYWYRRVMGKEIKFLLHFVKESKQDESGMPNNRFLAERTGGTYSTLKVQPAELEDSGVYFCASSSYSYEQYFGPGTRLTVT.

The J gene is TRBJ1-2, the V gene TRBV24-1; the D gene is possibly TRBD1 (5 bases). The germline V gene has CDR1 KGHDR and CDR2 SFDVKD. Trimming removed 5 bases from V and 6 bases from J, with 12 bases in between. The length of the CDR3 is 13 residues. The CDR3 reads CATSVGGTHGYTF. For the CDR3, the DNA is TGTGCCACCAGTGTGGGGGGGACCCATGGCTACACCTTC.

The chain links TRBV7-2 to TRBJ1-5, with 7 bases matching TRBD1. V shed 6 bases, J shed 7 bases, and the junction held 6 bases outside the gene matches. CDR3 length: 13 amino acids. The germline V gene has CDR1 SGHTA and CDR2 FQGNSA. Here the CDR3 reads CASRKTGVQPQHF. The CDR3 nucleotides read TGTGCCAGCAGGAAAACAGGGGTCCAGCCCCAGCATTTT.

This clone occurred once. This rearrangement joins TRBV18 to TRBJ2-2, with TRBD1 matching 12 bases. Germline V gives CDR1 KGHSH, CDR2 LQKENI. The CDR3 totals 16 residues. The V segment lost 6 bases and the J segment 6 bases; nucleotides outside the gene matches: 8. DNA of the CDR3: TGTGCCAGCTCGCCTACGGGACAGGGGGCCGCCGGGGAGCTGTTTTTT. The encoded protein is CASSPTGQGAAGELFF.

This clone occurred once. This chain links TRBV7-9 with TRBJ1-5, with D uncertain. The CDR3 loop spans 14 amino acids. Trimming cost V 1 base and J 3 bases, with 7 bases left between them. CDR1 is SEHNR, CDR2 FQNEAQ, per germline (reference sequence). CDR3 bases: TGTGCCAGCAGCTTAGGGGGAGACAATCAGCCCCAGCATTTT. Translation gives CASSLGGDNQPQHF.